These 17 T cell receptor beta chains came from one sample sequenced in a study of chemoradiotherapy in HPV16-positive cancers. Here immunoSEQ multiplex PCR was the method, and the copy in TCRdb shows in-frame clones only, minus some. The profile shows 25,000 to 30,000 clones, around nine tenths of them singletons. The sample consisted of blood, taken from a patient who underwent chemoradiotherapy. The origin of the receptors is a human donor with HPV-associated anogenital cancer.

This chain joins TRBV18 and TRBJ1-5; D gene unclear. CDR3 length equals 13 residues. V gave up 3 bases and J gave up 7 bases, with 10 bases separating them. Germline CDR1 reads KGHSH; CDR2 reads LQKENI. The CDR3 DNA reads TGTGCCAGCTCACCCGGGGATTCCCAGCCCCAGCATTTT. Its translation is CASSPGDSQPQHF.

A remark on this clone: Germline is not matched at one junction end, which may reflect a read error. The chain recombines TRBV4-1 with TRBJ2-2; maybe TRBD1 (6 bases). The germline gives CDR1 MGHRA, CDR2 YSYEKL. The CDR3 is 18 residues long. In DNA form, the CDR3 reads TGCGCCAGCCGCCAAGATGGGTTTGGAACAGGGCGAACCGGGGAGCTGTTTTTT. It is translated as CASRQDGFGTGRTGELFF.

The chain joins TRBV5-7 to TRBJ2-7, with D uncertain. TRBV5-7 is an open reading frame whose function is uncertain. V lost 3 bases and J lost 0, with 16 bases in between. The CDR3 has 16 residues. CDR3 region: CASSSINSERSYEQYF. CDR3 bases: TGTGCCAGCAGCTCGATAAATTCGGAGCGCTCCTACGAGCAGTACTTC.

The chain carries TRBV28 and TRBJ2-2, with no clear D. CDR1 and CDR2 from the germline V gene are MDHEN and SYDVKM. The V end was cut by 7 bases, the J end by 1 base, with 4 bases between. The CDR3 is 12 residues long. In nucleotides, the CDR3 is TGTGCCAGCACTAAGAACACCGGGGAGCTGTTTTTT. This translates into CASTKNTGELFF. Looking up the rest from reference TRBV28 and TRBJ2-2 gives the full variable domain: DVKVTQSSRYLVKRTGEKVFLECVQDMDHENMFWYRQDPGLGLRLIYFSYDVKMKEKGDIPEGYSVSREKKERFSLILESASTNQTSMYLCASTKNTGELFFGEGSRLTVL.

The chain couples TRBV11-2 to TRBJ2-2; TRBD1 agrees at 8 bases. The CDR3 loop spans 15 amino acids. The V gene's germline CDR1 is SGHAT and CDR2 FQNNGV. After removal of 1 base from V and 9 bases from J, the junction contained 7 bases not matched to a gene. The CDR3 region is CASSLGQGFNRELFF. The CDR3 region has the DNA TGTGCCAGCAGCTTAGGACAGGGGTTCAACAGGGAGCTGTTTTTT.

This chain links TRBV5-6 with TRBJ2-5; D gene ambiguous. The CDR3 is 14 amino acids. Looked up from germline, CDR1 is SGHDT and CDR2 is YYEEEE. The V gene lost 1 base and the J gene lost 3 bases, with 10 bases spanning the gap. CDR3: CASSLLIREETQYF. The CDR3 DNA sequence: TGTGCCAGCAGCTTGCTGATAAGGGAAGAGACCCAGTACTTC.

This sequence joins TRBV5-4 and TRBJ1-2, with D uncertain. Germline lookup yields CDR1 SGHNT and CDR2 YYREEE (reference sequence). The V and J ends lost 5 bases and 0 bases respectively, with 14 bases between them. This CDR3 contains 15 residues. This CDR3 is CASSPIYPTNYGYTF. The CDR3, as DNA: TGTGCCAGCAGTCCGATTTACCCTACTAACTATGGCTACACCTTC. Using reference TRBV5-4 and TRBJ1-2 for the parts outside the CDR3, the full variable domain is ETGVTQSPTHLIKTRGQQVTLRCSSQSGHNTVSWYQQALGQGPQFIFQYYREEENGRGNFPPRFSGLQFPNYSSELNVNALELDDSALYLCASSPIYPTNYGYTFGSGTRLTVV.

The chain carries TRBV19 and TRBJ2-1, with TRBD1 matching over 7 bases. The V segment lost 6 bases and the J segment 7 bases; nucleotides outside the gene matches: 6. Germline CDR1 and CDR2: LNHDA and SQIVND (reference sequence). The CDR3 runs to 13 residues. The CDR3 bases are TGTGCCAGTAGGGGGACAGAGTGGAATGAGCAGTTCTTC. Translating gives CASRGTEWNEQFF.

The rearrangement uses TRBV2 and TRBJ1-1, with D unclear. V was pared by 5 bases and J by 1 base, with 5 bases between. The CDR3 sequence is 12 residues long. Germline CDR1 reads SNHLY; CDR2 reads FYNNEI. DNA of the CDR3: TGTGCCAGCAGTCAGACGAACACTGAAGCTTTCTTT. It encodes CASSQTNTEAFF.

The chain is built from TRBV4-2 and TRBJ1-3; no clear D gene. The CDR3 length is 15 residues. With 2 bases removed from V and 0 bases from J, the gap between germline ends came to 8 bases. Germline CDR1 reads LGHNA; CDR2 reads YNFKEQ. This CDR3 is CASSQTSASGNTIYF. Written as DNA, the CDR3 is TGTGCCAGCAGCCAAACGTCAGCCTCTGGAAACACCATATATTTT.

V is TRBV5-1 and J is TRBJ1-1, with a weak D call TRBD1 (5 bases). From germline, CDR1 is SGHRS and CDR2 YFSETQ. The CDR3 runs 13 residues. Between the trimmed V and J ends, which lost 7 bases and 0 bases, there was a span of 10 bases. The CDR3 sequence: CASYLGVNTEAFF. CDR3 nucleotide sequence: TGCGCCAGCTACTTGGGGGTGAACACTGAAGCTTTCTTT.

This clone was found once. The chain recombines TRBV10-3 with TRBJ1-4, with D perhaps TRBD1 (5 bases). The germline V gene encodes CDR1 ENHRY and CDR2 SYGVKD. The CDR3 has 13 amino acids. V lost 5 bases and J 12 bases, leaving 16 bases between the germline ends. CDR3 amino acids: CAISQGRIGELFF. Written as DNA, the CDR3 is TGTGCCATCAGTCAGGGCAGGATAGGGGAACTGTTTTTT.

The rearrangement links TRBV2 to TRBJ2-5; either TRBD1 or TRBD2 may fit D (6 bases each). Germline V gives CDR1 SNHLY, CDR2 FYNNEI. CDR3 length: 18 amino acids. Between the trimmed V and J ends, which lost 7 bases and 1 base, there was a span of 25 bases. CDR3 DNA: TGTGCCAGCACTCCCTTAGGACGCGGGACATACACCCAAGAGACCCAGTACTTC. Residues: CASTPLGRGTYTQETQYF.

The chain carries TRBV10-3 and TRBJ1-6; 7 bases fit TRBD1. The V and J ends lost 8 bases and 9 bases, in that order; junction bases with no gene match: 7. This CDR3 region has 13 residues. Per germline, CDR1 ENHRY and CDR2 SYGVKD. CDR3: CAIEDRVGSPLHF. DNA of the CDR3: TGTGCCATCGAAGACAGGGTTGGTTCACCCCTCCACTTT.

CDR3 bases: TGTGCCAGCAGCCATTCAGGCTTTCCAGCGGGGGGGCCGGATACGCAGTATTTT. Translated, it gives CASSHSGFPAGGPDTQYF. The chain is built from TRBV9 and TRBJ2-3; 10 nucleotides agree with TRBD2. Trimming at V came to 4 bases and at J to 6 bases, leaving 17 bases not matched to a gene. The V gene's germline CDR1 is SGDLS and CDR2 YYNGEE. This CDR3 comprises 18 residues.

The rearrangement joins TRBV9 to TRBJ1-3; D is ambiguous. Trimming removed 0 bases from V and 8 bases from J, with 15 bases in between. The length of the CDR3 is 15 residues. CDR1 and CDR2 from the germline V gene are SGDLS and YYNGEE. The CDR3 nucleotides are TGTGCCAGCAGCGTAGTCGGCCACTCGGCGGACACCATATATTTT. It encodes CASSVVGHSADTIYF.

The chain is built from TRBV6-5 and TRBJ2-2, with D possibly TRBD2 on 5 matching bases. This CDR3 region has 14 residues. Trimming shortened V by 0 bases and J by 4 bases, and 6 bases separated the two germline ends. The germline CDR1 and CDR2 sequences are MNHEY and SVGAGI. CDR3 region: CASSYSGSTGELFF. CDR3 coding DNA: TGTGCCAGCAGTTACTCGGGGAGCACCGGGGAGCTGTTTTTT.